This TCR beta chain was captured by sequencing in a study of cytomegalovirus exposure and HLA in healthy donors. Findings and caveats of the study: Cytomegalovirus association was assigned to about 150 TCR beta chains. Researchers had no immune exposure information except CMV serostatus available. Presence/absence analyses treated sequencing depth as roughly uniform across donors.

The PCR used 60 Vbeta and 13 Jbeta primers. Profiling relied on immunoSEQ multiplex PCR, and the TCRdb table lists in-frame clones only, not all of them. The sample lists 95,000 to 150,000 clones, approximately 84% occurring once. Trimming pared 1 base from V and 2 bases from J, leaving 6 bases between. Germline values: CDR1 SGHVS, CDR2 FQNEAQ. The CDR3 covers 13 residues. Points on this clone: Its antigen is unknown.

These donors, healthy bone marrow donors, were studied. Specimen: PBMCs. This TCR came from a man between 18 and 35 years old in good health and CMV-seropositive. The rearrangement links TRBV7-8 to TRBJ2-7; D is possibly TRBD2 (5 bases). CDR3 in DNA: TGTGCCAGCAGCTTAGAACTAGCCTACGAGCAGTACTTC. Translating it yields CASSLELAYEQYF.